This TCR beta chain stems from a study of cytomegalovirus exposure and HLA in healthy donors. The study, taken as a whole, reports: Analysis was carried out at a later point, and it linked a missense DCLRE1C variant to TCR beta V- and J-gene trimming. The study found most TCR sequences rare, yet found some public TCRs in many donors.

Researchers ran the PCR with 60 Vbeta and 13 Jbeta primers. Here immunoSEQ multiplex PCR was the method, and the copy in TCRdb shows in-frame clones only, minus some. The profile shows tens of thousands of clones, around 60% of them singletons. Turning to this clone: Antigen unknown.

The clonotype was recovered from a male donor in good health and CMV-seropositive. The material sequenced was PBMCs.

The CDR3 coding sequence is TGTGCCAGCAGTTATACCCCGGAGGTCTCCTACAATGAGCAGTTCTTC. Protein: CASSYTPEVSYNEQFF. The chain links TRBV6-5 to TRBJ2-1; possibly TRBD2 for D (5 bases). Per the germline V gene, CDR1 is MNHEY and CDR2 is SVGAGI. Trimming pared 3 bases from V and 0 bases from J, leaving 12 bases between. The CDR3 has 16 residues.